The rows below give T cell receptor beta chains drawn from one sample of a study of blood T cells in healthy people across ages. In TCRdb, the 5' RACE reads were re-called with MiXCR into one record per CDR3 protein. Counted here are roughly 1.9 million distinct CDR3 sequences, approximately 40% occurring once; the ten biggest clones make up under 25%. The sample taken for sequencing was blood. The source of these receptors is a human donor in good health. Both conserved end residues are part of each CDR3. The D gene is left open where the match is weak. Clone sizes are given selectively: once, few, many, or a class where the clone is expanded.

D | J | V | size | DNA | CDR3
- | TRBJ1-2 | TRBV5-1 | - | TGCGCCAGCAGCCACCCCGGACAGAACTATGGCTACACCTTC | CASSHPGQNYGYTF
- | TRBJ2-7 | TRBV7-8 | - | TGTGCCAGCAGCTCTGAGAGAAGGGGTCAGCAGTACTTC | CASSSERRGQQYF
TRBD1 | TRBJ1-1 | TRBV7-9 | - | TGTGCCAGCAGCCCGCAGGGGACAGGAACTGAAGCTTTCTTT | CASSPQGTGTEAFF
TRBD1 | TRBJ2-1 | TRBV5-6 | - | TGTGCCAGCAGCTTGTTTACAGGGGGGTACAATGAGCAGTTCTTC | CASSLFTGGYNEQFF
TRBD2 | TRBJ2-3 | TRBV5-4 | - | TGTGCCAGCACCCATACGGGGGGAGCAGATACGCAGTATTTT | CASTHTGGADTQYF
- | TRBJ2-1 | TRBV20-1 | - | TGCAGTGCGCCGTCTTATGGCGGGGTGAAGTACAATGAGCAGTTCTTC | CSAPSYGGVKYNEQFF
TRBD2 | TRBJ2-1 | TRBV13 | - | TGTGCCAGCAGCCCTACGACTAGCCCCGATCTTCGCCATGAGCAGTTCTTC | CASSPTTSPDLRHEQFF
- | TRBJ2-3 | TRBV6-1 | - | TGTGCCAGCAGTGAACTTAGGGACAGCACAGATACGCAGTATTTT | CASSELRDSTDTQYF
TRBD1 | TRBJ2-7 | TRBV3-1 | - | TGTGCCAGCAGCCAAGGGGGGACAGGGGTCTGTTACGAGCAGTACTTC | CASSQGGTGVCYEQYF
- | TRBJ2-1 | TRBV24-1 | - | TGTGCCACCAGCGGGATCAGCTCCTACAATGAGCAGTTCTTC | CATSGISSYNEQFF
- | TRBJ1-4 | TRBV28 | - | TGTGCCAGCAGGGGTTCAAAGGGGAGGCAGGCGCGGAAATATGAAAAACTGTTTTTT | CASRGSKGRQARKYEKLFF
TRBD2 | TRBJ2-1 | TRBV5-1 | - | TGCGCCAGCAGCTTGTCCCCTAGCGGTCGATCCTACAATGAGCAGTTCTTC | CASSLSPSGRSYNEQFF
- | TRBJ1-6 | TRBV12-3/TRBV12-4 | few | TGTGCCAGCTCGGGGGTATCCTATAATTCACCCCTCCACTTT | CASSGVSYNSPLHF
- | TRBJ2-7 | TRBV7-9 | - | TGTGCCAGCAGCGCCACGGACGGGCAGTACTTC | CASSATDGQYF
TRBD1 | TRBJ1-5 | TRBV20-1 | - | TGCAGTGCTTTGGACAGGGGGTCACCCCAGCATTTT | CSALDRGSPQHF
- | TRBJ1-2 | TRBV4-1 | - | TGCGCCAGCAGCCAAGATTCTTATAGTTATTATGGCTACACCTTC | CASSQDSYSYYGYTF
TRBD1 | TRBJ2-7 | TRBV7-9 | - | TGTGCCAGCAGCCTACCCCCGGGACAGGGGAAGTACGAGCAGTACTTC | CASSLPPGQGKYEQYF
TRBD2 | TRBJ2-1 | TRBV28 | - | TGTGCCAGCAGTTTCCCCCCTGGCGCGGGGGGGCATAATGAGCAGTTCTTC | CASSFPPGAGGHNEQFF
TRBD2 | TRBJ2-1 | TRBV4-3 | - | TGCGCCAGCAGCCAAGTGGTCGGGGGGTTCGACAATGAGCAGTTCTTC | CASSQVVGGFDNEQFF
TRBD1 | TRBJ2-1 | TRBV28 | - | TGTGCCAGCAGACCCACAGGGGAGAGCGATGAGCAGTTCTTC | CASRPTGESDEQFF
- | TRBJ1-2 | TRBV12-3/TRBV12-4 | - | TGTGCCAACAGTTTGGGAGGACCCTATGGCTACACCTTC | CANSLGGPYGYTF
TRBD2 | TRBJ2-1 | TRBV7-2 | - | TGTGCCAGCAGCCTAAGTAGCGGGGGGGCCTGGAATGAGCAGTTCTTC | CASSLSSGGAWNEQFF
TRBD2 | TRBJ2-7 | TRBV6-2/TRBV6-3 | - | TGTGCCAGCAGTTACTCGAGTTTTAGCGGGGGACTCTCCTACGAGCAGTACTTC | CASSYSSFSGGLSYEQYF
- | TRBJ2-1 | TRBV5-1 | - | TGCGCCAGCAGCTTGGTAATAGACAGACTATACAATGAGCAGTTCTTC | CASSLVIDRLYNEQFF
- | TRBJ1-1 | TRBV7-9 | many | TGTGCCAGCAGCTTAGAGGTCACTGAAGCTTTCTTT | CASSLEVTEAFF
- | TRBJ2-7 | TRBV9 | - | TGTGCCAGCAGCGCGCAAGACGGGTCCTACGAGCAGTACTTC | CASSAQDGSYEQYF
- | TRBJ2-4 | TRBV20-1 | many | TGCAGTGCCACAGGACCTGAACACAAAAACATTCAGTACTTC | CSATGPEHKNIQYF
TRBD1 | TRBJ2-1 | TRBV6-2/TRBV6-3 | few | TGTGCCAGCAGTTACCAGGACAGGGCTGCTACGTACTTC | CASSYQDRAATYF
TRBD1 | TRBJ1-2 | TRBV6-1 | - | TGTGCCAGCAGAGCCGGGACAGGGGGTCCGGCTAACTATGGCTACACCTTC | CASRAGTGGPANYGYTF
- | TRBJ1-2 | TRBV5-1 | - | TGCGCCAGCAGCACCGACCCCCTCTATGGCTACACCTTC | CASSTDPLYGYTF
- | TRBJ2-7 | TRBV4-2 | once | TGTGCCAGCAGCCAAGATTTCGAGGTCCCCTACGAGCAGTACTTC | CASSQDFEVPYEQYF
- | TRBJ2-6 | TRBV13 | few | TGTGCCAGCAGCTACCAGGGCTCTGGGGCCAACGTCCTGACTTTC | CASSYQGSGANVLTF
- | TRBJ1-2 | TRBV18 | - | TGTGCCAGCTCACCACCATCGGGGCCCGGCTACACCTTC | CASSPPSGPGYTF
- | TRBJ2-1 | TRBV5-1 | - | TGCGCCAGCAGCTTGGACGGCAGAGGCTGGGATGAGCAGTTCTTC | CASSLDGRGWDEQFF
- | TRBJ2-3 | TRBV9 | - | TGTGCCAGCAGCGTAGTGGGACTCGGTAAGGATACGCAGTATTTT | CASSVVGLGKDTQYF
TRBD1 | TRBJ1-6 | TRBV30 | few | TGTGCCTGCTCGCGAAATACAGGGGGATCCTATAATTCACCCCTCCACTTT | CACSRNTGGSYNSPLHF
TRBD1 | TRBJ2-1 | TRBV6-2/TRBV6-3 | - | TGTGCCAGCAGTTACAAGACAGGGTCTGAGTTTATGAATGAGCAGTTCTTC | CASSYKTGSEFMNEQFF
TRBD2 | TRBJ2-4 | TRBV4-3 | many | TGCGCCAGCAGCCAAGAAGTAGCGGGGGGAGCCTCTGAGCAGTACTTC | CASSQEVAGGASEQYF
- | TRBJ1-1 | TRBV12-3/TRBV12-4 | - | TGTGCCAGCAGCTTTGCCGGGGACACTGAAGCTTTCTTT | CASSFAGDTEAFF
TRBD1 | TRBJ1-1 | TRBV29-1 | - | TGCAGCGGATTCCGGGACAGGCCTGAAGCTTTCTTT | CSGFRDRPEAFF
- | TRBJ2-5 | TRBV7-2 | few | TGTGCCAGCACTCCGAAGGGAAATGGGTTAGAGACCCAGTACTTC | CASTPKGNGLETQYF
- | TRBJ1-5 | TRBV7-8 | - | TGTGCCAGCAGCTTAGGGGCAGGAGGAAGTCAGCCCCAGCATTTT | CASSLGAGGSQPQHF
- | TRBJ2-5 | TRBV15 | few | TGTGCCACCAGCACATCCCTCGAGACCCAGTACTTC | CATSTSLETQYF
- | TRBJ2-7 | TRBV6-6 | - | TGTGCCAGCAGTTCTCCGGAAGAGCAGTACTTC | CASSSPEEQYF
- | TRBJ2-6 | TRBV29-1 | - | TGCAGCGTTGAAGGGCAGGGCGCTGGGGCCAACGTCCTGACTTTC | CSVEGQGAGANVLTF
- | TRBJ1-1 | TRBV15 | - | TGTGCCACCAGCGCGACGGGCACTGAAGCTTTCTTT | CATSATGTEAFF
- | TRBJ2-3 | TRBV20-1 | - | TGCAGTGAAGGAGGAGGTGGCGATACGCAGTATTTT | CSEGGGGDTQYF
TRBD1 | TRBJ2-1 | TRBV7-2 | - | TGTGCCAGCAGCTTCTCCGGGACAGGGATTAATGAGCAGTTCTTC | CASSFSGTGINEQFF
- | TRBJ1-2 | TRBV20-1 | - | TGCAGTGCTCCCCGCTCGGGGCAGGCTTATGGCTACACCTTC | CSAPRSGQAYGYTF
TRBD1 | TRBJ2-7 | TRBV18 | - | TGTGCCAGCTCACCAGCGTCGCAGGGGGCGAGGGAGACTCAGTACTTC | CASSPASQGARETQYF
- | TRBJ1-2 | TRBV7-2 | - | TGTGCCAGCAGCTTCACAGAGGAGGTCGGCTACACCTTC | CASSFTEEVGYTF